Listed here are 9 T cell receptor beta chains from one sample, sequenced in a study of metastatic and nonmetastatic thyroid tumors. TCRdb reanalyzed the PCR reads via MiXCR. The table shows 12,000 or so clones, with around 26% occurring only once. No treatment of any kind had been given to any patient before thyroid surgery. The source material was adjacent normal tissue. The source of these receptors is a male donor with papillary thyroid cancer or a benign thyroid nodule (not recorded which). Some clones in this sample may be carry-over from other donors' samples.

In this sample, this clone turned up a few times. The genes are TRBV20-1 and TRBJ2-7, with D tentatively TRBD2 (6 bases). The germline gives CDR1 DFQATT, CDR2 SNEGSKA (reference sequence). The V end lost 3 bases, the J end lost 5 bases, and 20 bases lay between the germline ends. CDR3 length: 15 amino acids. CDR3 residues: CSASIPLAGLDEQYF. The CDR3 coding sequence is TGCAGTGCTAGCATCCCTCTGGCGGGACTCGACGAGCAGTACTTC.

The CDR3 DNA reads as TGTGCCAGCACCGGGGAGAGCACTGAAGCTTTCTTT. It yields the protein CASTGESTEAFF. This rearrangement joins TRBV2 to TRBJ1-1, with D unclear. This CDR3 spans 12 amino acids. CDR1 and CDR2 (germline): SNHLY, FYNNEI. Trimming pared 7 bases from V and 4 bases from J, leaving 10 bases between.

This clone occurred once. The chain has TRBV5-1 and TRBJ1-2; TRBD1 is a possible D gene (5 bases). Germline-derived CDR1 and CDR2 are SGHRS and YFSETQ. CDR3 length equals 17 residues. Trimming pared 3 bases from V and 1 base from J, leaving 19 bases between. The CDR3 is CASSWGVPGRDNYGYTF. CDR3 sequence (DNA): TGCGCCAGCAGCTGGGGGGTCCCGGGACGGGATAACTATGGCTACACCTTC.

The chain carries TRBV28 and TRBJ2-2; 9 bases are a match to TRBD2. This CDR3 comprises 17 residues. V gave up 2 bases and J gave up 3 bases; unmatched junction bases: 7. Germline CDR1 MDHEN, CDR2 SYDVKM. The CDR3 sequence: CASSLTAGGIYTGELFF. Here the CDR3 DNA reads TGTGCCAGCAGTTTAACAGCGGGAGGAATATACACCGGGGAGCTGTTTTTT.

CDR3 region: CASYAGGAGVNEQFF. In nucleotides, the CDR3 is TGTGCCAGCTACGCCGGGGGAGCGGGAGTTAATGAGCAGTTCTTC. This sequence joins TRBV18 and TRBJ2-1; 8 nucleotides line up with TRBD2. CDR1 is KGHSH, CDR2 LQKENI, per germline. This CDR3 has 15 residues. With 7 bases clipped from V and 7 bases from J, the junction kept 12 bases outside the gene matches.

This clone showed up just a few times. This chain links TRBV6-2 or TRBV6-3 with TRBJ2-7, with D perhaps matching TRBD2 (5 bases). Germline loops: CDR1 MNHEY, CDR2 SVGEGT. The ends were cut back, 5 bases at V and 4 bases at J, with 15 bases in the middle. The CDR3 is made up of 14 amino acids. CDR3 sequence (DNA): TGTGCCAGCAGTAGTATCCAGAGGGAATACGAGCAGTACTTC. It is translated as CASSSIQREYEQYF.

This rearrangement joins TRBV11-2 to TRBJ2-2, with 9 nucleotides matching TRBD2. V lost 2 bases and J lost 5; bases outside the gene matches: 6. Germline V gene sequence: CDR1 SGHAT, CDR2 FQNNGV. The CDR3 covers 16 residues. CDR3: CASSLNSGRSTGELFF. In DNA, the CDR3 is TGTGCCAGCAGCTTAAACAGCGGGAGGTCGACCGGGGAGCTGTTTTTT.

This clone was seen more than once but under ten times. The V and J genes are TRBV27 and TRBJ1-2; D remains ambiguous. CDR1 is MNHEY, CDR2 SMNVEV, per germline (reference sequence). CDR3 length: 12 residues. Trimming removed 10 bases at V and 0 bases at J, with 9 bases between. CDR3 loop: CATLTPNYGYTF. CDR3 nucleotides: TGTGCCACCCTGACCCCTAACTATGGCTACACCTTC.

The CDR3 DNA reads TGCGCCAGCAGCTGGGACTCTACCCCTGAGCAGTTCTTC. It encodes CASSWDSTPEQFF. The chain recombines TRBV5-1 with TRBJ2-1; TRBD2 is a possible D gene (6 bases). CDR1 and CDR2 from the germline V gene are SGHRS and YFSETQ. V shed 3 bases and J shed 9 bases, with 13 bases lying between them. The CDR3 is made up of 13 amino acids.